These 18 T cell receptor beta chains came from one sample sequenced in a study of cytomegalovirus exposure and HLA in healthy donors. Both 60 Vbeta primers and 13 Jbeta primers went into the PCR. Data came from immunoSEQ multiplex PCR; TCRdb stores just in-frame clones and leaves some out. Of over 100,000 clones detected, 77% appear once; the ten largest clones hold under 5%. Sequencing was performed on PBMCs. These receptors originate from a male donor in good health and CMV-seropositive.

This clone has just one count. The same CDR3 is also encoded by other DNA sequences in this sample. The gene calls are TRBV4-1 and TRBJ2-3, with 11 bases lining up with TRBD2. J gave up 9 bases and V 0 bases, and 11 bases lay outside the gene matches. The CDR3 totals 17 residues. Germline CDR1 reads MGHRA; CDR2 reads YSYEKL. The CDR3 protein is CASSQEALAGAGDTQYF. In DNA, the CDR3 is TGCGCCAGCAGCCAAGAAGCACTAGCGGGGGCGGGAGACACGCAGTATTTT.

The rearrangement uses TRBV10-1 and TRBJ2-7; TRBD2 might be the D (5 bases). The CDR3 runs to 19 residues. CDR1 WNHNN and CDR2 SYGVQD come from the germline V gene (reference sequence). With 0 bases removed from V and 1 base from J, the gap between germline ends came to 22 bases. In DNA form, the CDR3 reads TGCGCCAGCAGTGAGTCGTTTGTAGCGCTATGGGTTTATTCCTACGAGCAGTACTTC. It translates to CASSESFVALWVYSYEQYF.

The chain carries TRBV9 and TRBJ2-2; D unresolved. Between the trimmed V and J ends, which lost 3 bases and 0 bases, there was a span of 6 bases. CDR3 length: 14 amino acids. From germline, CDR1 is SGDLS and CDR2 YYNGEE. The CDR3 spells CASSGRTNTGELFF. CDR3 DNA: TGTGCCAGCAGCGGGAGAACGAACACCGGGGAGCTGTTTTTT.

The chain has TRBV4-1 and TRBJ2-3; TRBD2 agrees at 12 bases. CDR1 and CDR2 (germline): MGHRA, YSYEKL. There are 17 residues in the CDR3. V was pared by 2 bases and J by 5 bases, with 8 bases of the junction left unmatched. CDR3 DNA sequence: TGCGCCAGCAGCCAAAGATCTAGCGGGGGGGCGGGAGATACGCAGTATTTT. Its translation is CASSQRSSGGAGDTQYF.

V and J are TRBV2 and TRBJ1-1; D call uncertain. Trimming cost V 3 bases and J 0 bases, with 11 bases left between them. CDR1 SNHLY and CDR2 FYNNEI come from the germline V gene. The length of the CDR3 is 15 residues. CDR3 loop: CASSDTKTLNTEAFF. The CDR3 region has the DNA TGTGCCAGCAGTGATACGAAGACATTGAACACTGAAGCTTTCTTT.

The rearrangement uses TRBV7-9 and TRBJ2-3; D is possibly TRBD2 (6 bases). Germline CDR1 reads SEHNR; CDR2 reads FQNEAQ (reference sequence). The CDR3 sequence is 15 residues long. V shed 0 bases and J shed 5 bases, with 12 bases lying between them. CDR3 in amino acids: CASSLAQGGKDTQYF. The CDR3 nucleotides are TGTGCCAGCAGCTTAGCCCAGGGAGGAAAAGATACGCAGTATTTT. Complete variable domain (other parts from reference TRBV7-9 and TRBJ2-3): DTGVSQNPRHKITKRGQNVTFRCDPISEHNRLYWYRQTLGQGPEFLTYFQNEAQLEKSRLLSDRFSAERPKGSFSTLEIQRTEQGDSAMYLCASSLAQGGKDTQYFGPGTRLTVL.

The chain carries TRBV5-1 and TRBJ2-5; perhaps TRBD2 as D (5 bases). Germline CDR1 SGHRS, CDR2 YFSETQ. The CDR3 covers 14 residues. Trimming removed 1 base from V and 2 bases from J, with 9 bases in between. CDR3 DNA sequence: TGCGCCAGCAGCTTGAGCGGCAGTCAAGAGACCCAGTACTTC. The encoded protein is CASSLSGSQETQYF.

This chain uses TRBV5-1 with TRBJ2-7; TRBD1 aligns across 10 bases. Unmatched junction bases numbered 4, after V lost 4 bases and J lost 0 bases. The CDR3 consists of 15 residues. From germline, CDR1 is SGHRS and CDR2 YFSETQ. The CDR3 spells CASSTWTGGSYEQYF. CDR3 bases: TGCGCCAGCAGCACCTGGACAGGGGGCTCCTACGAGCAGTACTTC.

V and J are TRBV10-3 and TRBJ1-6; a weak D match, TRBD1 (6 bases). In germline, CDR1 is ENHRY, CDR2 SYGVKD. The CDR3 totals 16 residues. Deletions cut 6 bases from V and 7 bases from J, with 19 bases between. The CDR3 DNA reads as TGTGCCATCAGGCGGACCACGACAGGAATCAATTCACCCCTCCACTTT. This gives the protein CAIRRTTTGINSPLHF.

The chain is built from TRBV6-1 and TRBJ1-1; tentatively, D is TRBD1 (5 bases). The CDR3 runs 17 residues. With 4 bases removed from V and 2 bases from J, the gap between germline ends came to 20 bases. CDR1 is MNHNS and CDR2 is SASEGT in the germline V gene. CDR3 DNA: TGTGCCAGCAGTGGGACATTCAGTATAAGAACCAACACTGAAGCTTTCTTT. Encoded protein: CASSGTFSIRTNTEAFF.

The rearrangement joins TRBV5-5 to TRBJ2-7, with D tentatively TRBD2 (5 bases). Trimming took 4 bases from V and 1 from J, leaving 12 bases between them. Germline assignment: CDR1 SGHKS and CDR2 YYEKEE (reference sequence). CDR3 length equals 14 residues. The CDR3 region has the DNA TGTGCCAGCAGCCGGCTCGGGGATTCCTACGAGCAGTACTTC. Its protein is CASSRLGDSYEQYF.

This sequence joins TRBV5-1 and TRBJ2-2; 9 nucleotides agree with TRBD1. Trimming removed 3 bases from V and 3 bases from J; junction bases left unmatched: 3. CDR1 is SGHRS and CDR2 is YFSETQ in the germline V gene. This CDR3 contains 15 residues. The CDR3 DNA reads TGCGCCAGCAGCTCGGGACAGGGCGACACCGGGGAGCTGTTTTTT. Translated: CASSSGQGDTGELFF.

This clone has a single count. Distinct nucleotide sequences in the sample also encode this CDR3. The chain couples TRBV2 to TRBJ2-5, with TRBD1 identical over 8 bases. The CDR3 totals 14 residues. The V and J ends lost 2 bases and 5 bases, in that order; junction bases with no gene match: 4. Germline V lookup: CDR1 SNHLY, CDR2 FYNNEI. The CDR3 region has the DNA TGTGCCAGCAGTGAACAGGGGGCGGGTGAGACCCAGTACTTC. It is translated as CASSEQGAGETQYF.

This chain links TRBV6-5 with TRBJ1-1; D gene ambiguous. Trimming left V 0 bases short and J 4 bases short, with 9 bases between. This CDR3 region has 14 residues. Germline CDR1 reads MNHEY; CDR2 reads SVGAGI. The CDR3 region has the DNA TGTGCCAGCAGTTACTCTAGCCGCTTCACTGAAGCTTTCTTT. It encodes CASSYSSRFTEAFF.

V and J are TRBV2 and TRBJ2-3; tentative D call: TRBD2 (6 bases). The CDR3 has 17 residues. The V end lost 4 bases, the J end lost 2 bases, and 19 bases lay between the germline ends. CDR1 SNHLY and CDR2 FYNNEI come from the germline V gene. The CDR3 sequence is CASSVRRGEPTTDTQYF. Here the CDR3 DNA reads TGTGCCAGCAGTGTTCGGAGGGGAGAACCAACCACAGATACGCAGTATTTT.

V is TRBV14 and J is TRBJ1-2, with D possibly TRBD1 on 6 matching bases. V lost 4 bases and J 0 bases, leaving 15 bases between the germline ends. This CDR3 spans 16 amino acids. Germline lookup yields CDR1 SGHDN and CDR2 FVKESK. The CDR3 reads CASSPGVRPTNYGYTF. The DNA of the CDR3 is TGTGCCAGCAGCCCAGGGGTACGACCGACTAACTATGGCTACACCTTC.

The chain recombines TRBV13 with TRBJ2-1; no definite D call. V was shortened by 4 bases and J by 3 bases, with 10 bases between the two germline ends. Germline CDR1 is PRHDT and CDR2 is FYEKMQ (reference sequence). The CDR3 has 14 residues. CDR3 protein: CASSSPILYNEQFF. The CDR3, as DNA: TGTGCCAGCAGCTCACCTATCCTCTACAATGAGCAGTTCTTC.

The chain links TRBV5-8 to TRBJ2-2; possibly TRBD2 for D (5 bases). V was cut by 2 bases and J by 7 bases, with 12 bases left in between. This CDR3 is 14 amino acids long. Germline V gene sequence: CDR1 SGHTS, CDR2 YDEGEE. The CDR3 nucleotides are TGTGCCAGCAGCTTCCGGACTGGGCTCGGGGAGCTGTTTTTT. Its protein is CASSFRTGLGELFF.